This T cell receptor beta chain came from a study of blood T cells in healthy people across ages. Each sample used at least 7 million PBMCs. This clonotype was observed at least ten times. Its antigen is undetermined. Study-level findings and limits: Researchers deemed the diversity estimates from one million T cells underestimates.

Per germline, CDR1 GTSNPN and CDR2 SVGIG (reference sequence). V lost 4 bases, J lost 1 base, and 10 bases lay in between. CDR3 size: 13 residues. Then a second PCR, running about 6 to 11 cycles, was carried out with a sample-barcoded 5' primer and a J-beta primer mix. TCRdb reanalysed the 5' RACE reads using MiXCR and keeps one entry per CDR3 protein. The sample has just under 900,000 distinct CDR3 sequences, under 30% seen once. This TCR derives from a woman at least 80 years old in good health. The rearrangement joins TRBV30 to TRBJ2-5; the D gene could be TRBD1 or TRBD2 (5 bases each). The sample was blood. This chain's CDR3 is CAWKRDGQETQYF. The CDR3 nucleotides are TGTGCCTGGAAACGGGACGGCCAAGAGACCCAGTACTTC.